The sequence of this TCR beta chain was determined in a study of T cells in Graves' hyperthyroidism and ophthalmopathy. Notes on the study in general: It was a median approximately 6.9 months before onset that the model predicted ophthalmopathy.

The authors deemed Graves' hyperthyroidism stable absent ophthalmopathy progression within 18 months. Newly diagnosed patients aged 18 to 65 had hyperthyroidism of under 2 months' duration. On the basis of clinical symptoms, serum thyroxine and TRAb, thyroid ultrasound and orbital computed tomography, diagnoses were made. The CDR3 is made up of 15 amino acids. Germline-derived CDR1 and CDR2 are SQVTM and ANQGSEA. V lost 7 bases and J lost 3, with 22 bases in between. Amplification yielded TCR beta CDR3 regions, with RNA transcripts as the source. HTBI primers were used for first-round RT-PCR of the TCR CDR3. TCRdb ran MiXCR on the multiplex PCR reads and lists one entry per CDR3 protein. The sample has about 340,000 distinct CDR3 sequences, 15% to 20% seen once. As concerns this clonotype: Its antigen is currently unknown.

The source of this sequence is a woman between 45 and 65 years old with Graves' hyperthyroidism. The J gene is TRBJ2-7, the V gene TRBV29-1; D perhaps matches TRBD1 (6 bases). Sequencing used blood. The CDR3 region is CSAKPTGSAGYEQYF. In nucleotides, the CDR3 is TGCAGCGCCAAACCGACAGGCTCCGCGGGCTACGAGCAGTACTTC.